This T cell receptor (beta chain) appears in the sequencing data of a study of cytomegalovirus exposure and HLA in healthy donors (dated by TCRdb to 2016 to 2017). Context from the whole study: According to an earlier analysis of 550 to 750 of the donors, some 170 million T cells yielded some 120 million unique TCR beta sequences and about 300 Gb of sequence data. A later genetic analysis used genome-wide SNP genotypes for about 55% of the 666 donors, treating that subset as a discovery cohort. Every repertoire in the discovery cohort had been generated on one and the same sequencing platform. Donor age, sex, ethnicity and CMV serostatus were compiled alongside the repertoire data. An earlier analysis of approximately 640 of the donors applied high-throughput TCR beta sequencing to assess whether each TCR beta V gene segment acted as functional or pseudogenic. Besides the first cohort of 666 subjects, a separate validation cohort made up of roughly 120 different subjects was used. A later analysis re-analyzed previously published TCR beta repertoires from 500 to 700 donors and added high-resolution HLA genotyping to study TCR occurrence patterns. An early release that covered several hundred HLA-typed donors contained approximately 290 gigabases of sequencing data and tens of millions of unique TCR sequences. Across approximately 400 genotyped donors of the cohort, an average of about 240,000 unique TCR beta nucleotide sequences per donor were sequenced, and approximately 17% of those sequences were non-productive. The aim of the study was to test whether cataloging public T cell receptors could identify signatures of past pathogen exposure. Among the approximately 400 genotyped donors, around 81% belonged to the genetic ancestry cluster associated with self-reported Caucasian donors. Using immunosequencing, the study profiled T cell repertoires from 666 subjects and related those repertoires to cytomegalovirus serostatus. To predict cytomegalovirus infection status, the study combined high-throughput TCR immunosequencing, statistical association of individual TCRs with disease status, and machine learning. HLA typing covered class I and class II loci at four-digit resolution. Typing coverage varied by locus: about 620-630 donors for A, B, C, DRB1 and DQB1; roughly 500 for DQA1; more than 600 for DPA1; fewer than 480 for DPB1. Rather than drawing on any new phenotypic data, the later analysis identified candidate immune exposures from TCR beta sequences and the way those sequences occurred across donors. A handful of DR-DQ haplotypes were handled as single units for association and clustering because linkage in the cohort was strong. Study-wide conclusions, independent of this receptor: The authors suggested that the approach could potentially be generalized to other disease states and immunological phenotypes. In vitro tests confirmed that a few of the cytomegalovirus-associated TCR beta chains recognize cytomegalovirus antigens. Presence/absence analyses assumed roughly uniform sequencing depth across donors, an assumption that may not hold. A later analysis found that TCR association rates varied across HLA loci, with DRB1 alleles showing the most associated TCRs and HLA-C alleles the fewest. Linkage disequilibrium might explain the correlated functional status among segregating V segments, but an unknown experimental factor could not be ruled out. The 87-base-pair reads could not distinguish some IMGT-functional V segments, including TRBV6-2 and TRBV6-3, so those segments were excluded. A later analysis found that most CMV-associated TCR beta chains appeared HLA-restricted, with HLA associations seemingly driven largely by CMV exposure. A further reported finding was that TCR beta sequences accurately predicted the HLA-A and HLA-B alleles for most subjects in the first cohort. Across donors, most TCR sequences were observed very rarely, whereas some public TCRs were present in many individuals. V-gene and J-gene trimming of TCR beta chains was associated with a missense DCLRE1C variant in a later genetic analysis, and the association was replicated in an independent cohort. Because some donors lacked HLA typing at each locus, the association tests relied only on the typed subset. In a later analysis, several top co-occurrence clusters were reported to appear linked to parvovirus B19, influenza, CMV and Epstein-Barr virus. In a later analysis, HLA-associated TCR beta chains showed more clonal expansion and lower generation probabilities than non-associated chains that were equally common. Assigning TCR associations to individual alleles was difficult when HLA alleles, especially DR and DQ, strongly co-occurred. In this cohort, only TCR beta chains were sequenced, and detectable features were limited by the absence of alpha or paired-chain data. In a later analysis, 16,951 TCR beta sequences were associated with specific HLA alleles at a false discovery rate of 0.05. Compared with the 666-donor mean, donors in an Asian-associated ancestry cluster had fewer N-insertions in productive TCRs, according to a later genetic analysis. In the study, approximately 150 TCR beta chains were listed as associated with cytomegalovirus. An earlier analysis of approximately 570 of the donors showed that most TCR beta V segments appeared in productive rearrangements either about 87% or about 30% of the time, which broadly matched IMGT annotations. Immune exposure information for the cohort was limited to CMV serostatus. A group of highly shared sequence variants was considered likely to be a technical artifact of the sequencing pipeline. In both the original and validation cohorts, the classifier was reported to diagnose cytomegalovirus status with high specificity and sensitivity. The earlier analysis of 587 of the donors excluded some 16 rarely observed V segments, including chromosome 9 orphons, because counts were too low.

Library preparation employed the immunoSEQ multiplex PCR assay. For the multiplex PCR, a mixture combining 60 forward primers for TCR Vbeta segments and 13 reverse primers for TCR Jbeta segments was used. The CDR3 region of rearranged TCR beta genes was amplified from genomic DNA with a multiplex PCR assay. Amplified TCR beta libraries were sequenced as 87-base-pair reads on the Illumina HiSeq System. On the authors' methods: Across the 670 or so repertoires, a later analysis counted approximately 83 million unique TCR beta chains, roughly 11 million of which were shared by at least two donors. To remove PCR and sequencing errors, raw reads were error-corrected and collapsed into unique sequences using a nearest-neighbor algorithm that merged closely related sequences. To assign V, D and J gene segments, CDR3 sequences were aligned to IMGT reference sequences. For a sequence to be retained, at least a six-nucleotide match to both a V gene segment and a J gene segment was required. A rearrangement counted as productive if the CDR3 had no stop codons and remained in frame with V and J, and every other rearrangement counted as non-productive. CDR3 was defined according to IMGT convention as the region running from the second conserved V-encoded cysteine to the conserved J-encoded phenylalanine. Sequences without an unambiguous match to a single V gene segment were excluded from the earlier analysis of 450 to 650 of the donors. In an earlier analysis of about 590 of the donors, a V segment was called functional when productive rearrangements were above 56.7%, and segregating when the standard deviation between donors exceeded 5%. A statistical classification framework was developed to diagnose cytomegalovirus status using the catalog of TCR beta chain sequences. A later analysis assigned V and J genes by comparing TCR nucleotide sequences with IMGT/GENE-DB human TR gene sequences. In a later analysis, CDR3 sequences and most-parsimonious VDJ recombination scenarios were assigned using the TCRdist pipeline. A later analysis defined each TCR beta chain by its CDR3 amino acid sequence plus V-gene family, and excluded reads lacking a unique V-gene family. A later analysis removed 500 to 600 highly shared, low-generation-probability nucleotide sequences to deal with suspected cross-contamination and a sequencing artifact. In a later analysis, a clonal expansion index for each public chain was calculated from normalized within-repertoire ranks of inferred template counts. In a later analysis, generation probabilities were computed using a VDJ recombination model fitted to out-of-frame rearrangements, and the results were checked against IGoR. A later analysis scored TCR-TCR, TCR-HLA and TCR-CMV co-occurrence with hypergeometric tests, applying a repertoire-size bias correction to TCR pairs. A later analysis estimated false discovery rates by permuting HLA or CMV assignments 20 times. In a later analysis, co-occurring TCRs were grouped using DBSCAN, with TCRdist sequence similarity added in when clustering inside HLA-allele-positive subsets. For co-occurrence clustering, repertoires with fewer than 30,000 or more than 120,000 public chains were excluded, along with roughly 5 repertoires with anomalous nucleotide sharing. TCRdb retrieved this table from immuneACCESS and kept in-frame rearrangements only. Not all clones are present; in checked studies, unresolved V genes account for under half, and no reason is known for the remainder. For V, J and clone size, that table is used; D and trimming come from the DNA. This sample's table has entries for some 76,000 clones. 2% to 2.5% of the sample goes to the ten largest clones.

The cohort was made up of several hundred healthy bone marrow donors. All cohort members were sampled while nominally healthy, although unrecorded immune exposures were likely present. The donor was CMV seropositive and was included in the group of some 290 seropositive cohort members. Every donor gave a peripheral blood sample, and the peripheral blood mononuclear cells from that sample were used for TCR beta sequencing. Genomic DNA extraction from the blood cell samples was performed with the Qiagen DNeasy Blood Extraction Kit. Notes on this clone: The clone's antigen remains unknown.

V gives up 1 base and J gives up 8 bases, and the segment between their germline ends measures 17 bases. CDR1 LGHNA and CDR2 YNFKEQ are derived from the germline V gene. From cysteine to phenylalanine, the CDR3 is 16 amino acids long. The retained sequence is limited to the CDR3, 48 bases, with the frame set at the first base. The rearrangement joined TRBV4-2 to TRBJ1-4; the D gene cannot be resolved reliably. This TCR came from a female donor in good health and CMV-seropositive. Material: PBMCs. The nucleotides are TGTGCCAGCAGCCAAGTTGGTTCGGCAGGCGACGAAAAACTGTTTTTT. Its protein is CASSQVGSAGDEKLFF.